These 13 T cell receptor beta chains were sequenced from one sample in a study of shared clonotypes between healthy human individuals. Clones were read by immunoSEQ multiplex PCR, and TCRdb kept only the in-frame ones, dropping some. The sample has 500,000 to 700,000 clones, around 95% seen once. Naive CD8 cells, CD45RO-negative and positively selected for CCR7, excluded terminally differentiated effector memory CD45RA+ cells. Specimen: naive CD8+ T cells sorted from blood. These receptors came from a woman in her 30s in good health.

The V gene is TRBV29-1, the J gene TRBJ2-7; tentatively, D is TRBD1 (5 bases). Germline V gene data show CDR1 as SQVTM and CDR2 as ANQGSEA. Between the trimmed V and J ends, which lost 3 bases and 5 bases, there was a span of 14 bases. The length of the CDR3 is 13 residues. The CDR3: CSVEAGHRNEQYF. Written as DNA, the CDR3 is TGCAGCGTTGAGGCCGGACATCGGAACGAGCAGTACTTC.

This CDR3 is CASSDPQSNQPQHF. The CDR3 nucleotides read TGTGCCAGCAGTGACCCACAAAGCAATCAGCCCCAGCATTTT. The rearrangement links TRBV6-4 to TRBJ1-5; D is unresolved. Deletions cut 2 bases from V and 1 base from J, with 6 bases between. Germline lookup yields CDR1 MRHNA and CDR2 SNTAGT. The CDR3 length is 14 residues.

The rearrangement links TRBV6-5 to TRBJ1-4, with D possibly matching TRBD1 (6 bases). The V and J ends lost 2 bases and 4 bases respectively, with 11 bases between them. There are 15 residues in the CDR3. In germline, CDR1 is MNHEY, CDR2 SVGAGI. CDR3: CASSYQDSINEKLFF. Here the CDR3 DNA reads TGTGCCAGCAGTTACCAGGACAGTATTAATGAAAAACTGTTTTTT.

V and J are TRBV27 and TRBJ1-1, with D maybe TRBD1 (6 bases). Germline loops: CDR1 MNHEY, CDR2 SMNVEV (reference sequence). This CDR3 has 16 amino acids. Trimming removed 7 bases from V and 1 base from J, with 19 bases in between. In DNA form, the CDR3 reads TGTGCCAGCACCCCTCCCGGGGGGCGGGCGAACACTGAAGCTTTCTTT. It translates to CASTPPGGRANTEAFF.

J is TRBJ2-2 and V is TRBV12-5, with 7 bases identical to TRBD2. The CDR3 has 16 amino acids. The trim removed 0 bases at V and 6 bases at J, leaving 7 bases unmatched. Looked up from germline, CDR1 is LGHNT and CDR2 is FRNRAP. CDR3 nucleotide sequence: TGTGCTAGTGGTTTGGTACTAGGGAGGGCGTCCGGGGAGCTGTTTTTT. Protein product: CASGLVLGRASGELFF.

This rearrangement joins TRBV25-1 to TRBJ1-5; D perhaps matches TRBD1 (6 bases). The CDR3 covers 16 residues. Trimming took off 0 bases at V and 6 bases at J, with 15 bases between the two ends. Germline V gene lookup returns CDR1 MGHDK and CDR2 SYGVNS. The CDR3 region is CASSEYSGTRPQPQHF. The CDR3 nucleotides are TGTGCCAGCAGTGAATATTCGGGGACACGGCCTCAGCCCCAGCATTTT. The full variable domain, its missing parts supplied by reference TRBV25-1 and TRBJ1-5, is EADIYQTPRYLVIGTGKKITLECSQTMGHDKMYWYQQDPGMELHLIHYSYGVNSTEKGDLSSESTVSRIRTEHFPLTLESARPSHTSQYLCASSEYSGTRPQPQHFGDGTRLSIL.

J is TRBJ2-5 and V is TRBV12-1; TRBD1 was called by the table and not checked on the DNA. The J call may not be correct, given that the DNA end is closer to TRBJ2-7. TRBV12-1 is a pseudogene locus. The CDR3 is made up of 16 amino acids. CDR3 region: CASSQGARSFAGEQYF. Here the CDR3 DNA reads TGTGCCAGCAGCCAGGGGGCGCGGTCTTTTGCGGGCGAGCAGTACTTC.

This chain links TRBV19 with TRBJ2-1; D is perhaps TRBD2 (6 bases). CDR3 size: 15 residues. Germline V gives CDR1 LNHDA, CDR2 SQIVND (reference sequence). The germline V and J ends were trimmed by 7 bases and 3 bases, with 16 bases remaining between them. CDR3 sequence: CASTREDGSYNEQFF. CDR3 sequence (DNA): TGTGCCAGTACCCGAGAGGACGGGAGCTACAATGAGCAGTTCTTC.

The chain joins TRBV14 to TRBJ1-1; no clear D gene. Looked up from germline, CDR1 is SGHDN and CDR2 is FVKESK. V was trimmed by 5 bases and J by 11 bases, leaving 15 bases between them. This CDR3 comprises 12 residues. For the CDR3, the DNA is TGTGCCAGCAGCATCATAGGTGCGGGCGCTTTCTTT. Translating gives CASSIIGAGAFF. Combining the CDR3 with reference TRBV14 and TRBJ1-1 gives the whole variable domain EAGVTQFPSHSVIEKGQTVTLRCDPISGHDNLYWYRRVMGKEIKFLLHFVKESKQDESGMPNNRFLAERTGGTYSTLKVQPAELEDSGVYFCASSIIGAGAFFGQGTRLTVV.

This sequence joins TRBV21-1 and TRBJ2-1; the D call in the table, TRBD1, was not verified against the DNA. TRBV21-1 is tagged as a pseudogene. CDR3 size: 15 residues. CDR3 sequence (DNA): TGTGCCAGCAGCCCCCGGGACAGGGGGCCCCATGAGCAGTTCTTC. Its translation is CASSPRDRGPHEQFF.

The chain couples TRBV11-2 to TRBJ1-1; D unresolved. The CDR3 is made up of 12 amino acids. Germline CDR1 and CDR2: SGHAT and FQNNGV. The V and J ends lost 1 base and 8 bases respectively, with 8 bases between them. The CDR3 DNA sequence: TGTGCCAGCAGCTTAGGCCGATTCGAAGCTTTCTTT. This translates into CASSLGRFEAFF.

The chain uses TRBV9 and TRBJ1-3; D is perhaps TRBD1 (6 bases). CDR1 and CDR2 (germline): SGDLS, YYNGEE. Trimming pared 4 bases from V and 4 bases from J, leaving 15 bases between. The CDR3 sequence is 15 residues long. CDR3 sequence reads: CASSPQGLEGNTIYF. The DNA of the CDR3 is TGTGCCAGCAGCCCCCAGGGGCTGGAAGGAAACACCATATATTTT. The full variable domain, its missing parts supplied by reference TRBV9 and TRBJ1-3, is DSGVTQTPKHLITATGQRVTLRCSPRSGDLSVYWYQQSLDQGLQFLIQYYNGEERAKGNILERFSAQQFPDLHSELNLSSLELGDSALYFCASSPQGLEGNTIYFGEGSWLTVV.

The chain couples TRBV11-2 to TRBJ2-5; D gene uncertain. The CDR3 is 15 amino acids. CDR1 and CDR2 (germline): SGHAT, FQNNGV. V was shortened by 1 base and J by 2 bases, with 11 bases between the two germline ends. As DNA, the CDR3 is TGTGCCAGCAGCTTAGTCTTGGGCAGTCAAGAGACCCAGTACTTC. Amino acid sequence: CASSLVLGSQETQYF.